This T cell receptor beta chain was captured by sequencing in a study of OX40 agonist ivuxolimab in advanced cancers. Study-wide results and limits: The study found among the lowest clonal expansion in partial responders at 0.1-3.0 mg/kg.

This CDR3 region has 15 residues. Germline V gene sequence: CDR1 MNHNS, CDR2 SASEGT. V lost 2 bases and J 0 bases, leaving 10 bases between the germline ends. Profiled with immunoSEQ multiplex PCR; TCRdb holds only in-frame clones, not every one. The table has around 31,000 clones, roughly 79% seen once. This clone was detected a few times. Its antigen remains unknown. The TCR comes from an adult with an advanced solid tumor such as melanoma, head and neck, liver or kidney cancer. The chain is built from TRBV6-1 and TRBJ1-1; D not certain. The sequencing here drew on CD4+ or CD8+ T cells sorted from blood, taken in a trial of the OX40 agonist ivuxolimab. The CDR3 sequence is CASSESVGLNTEAFF. The CDR3, as DNA: TGTGCCAGCAGTGAATCGGTCGGACTGAACACTGAAGCTTTCTTT.